The entry that follows covers one T cell receptor beta chain sequence. Its antigen is unidentified. Construction of the TCRbeta library involved unique molecular identifiers. TCRdb reprocessed the PCR reads with MiXCR, giving one entry per CDR3 protein. There are 250,000 to 400,000 distinct CDR3 sequences in the sample; over 20% occur only once, and approximately 10% lies in the top ten. The sample is drawn from a study of T-cell reconstitution after alpha-beta-depleted transplantation in children. Overall study findings and caveats: Where alpha-beta T cells came from about two months after transplant was reportedly several hundred expanded graft clones. A year post-transplant, T-cell counts and diversity derived mostly from newly produced T cells.

Germline CDR1 and CDR2: SGHVS and FQNEAQ. The CDR3 extends over 16 amino acids. V lost 1 base and J 4 bases, leaving 14 bases between the germline ends. This clonotype originated in a male patient younger than 18 who had a stem cell transplant for acute lymphoblastic leukemia, so the T cells may come from the graft donor. The sequenced sample was PBMCs, mostly from graft donor cells, obtained 180 days after TCRalphabeta/CD19-depleted stem cell transplant. The chain couples TRBV7-8 to TRBJ1-5; D is perhaps TRBD1 (6 bases). The CDR3 bases are TGTGCCAGCAGCTTAGTTTCCAGGGGCCTTAATCAGCCCCAGCATTTT. Translating gives CASSLVSRGLNQPQHF.